The sequence of this T cell receptor beta chain was determined in a study of T cell responses to AZD1222 COVID-19 vaccine. The CDR3 is made up of 15 amino acids. Trimming pared 5 bases from V and 4 bases from J, leaving 15 bases between. CDR1 and CDR2 from the germline V gene are SGHTA and FQGTGA. Measured with immunoSEQ multiplex PCR; TCRdb has only the in-frame clones, and not every one. Found here are some 85,000 clones, about nine tenths of them singletons; the top ten hold 24%. This chain joins TRBV7-3 and TRBJ2-1; TRBD2 is a possible D gene (5 bases). The material was peripheral blood, obtained on day 0 of AZD1222 vaccination. This receptor was obtained from an adult in good health. Here the CDR3 reads CASSPAAEPYNEQFF. Here the CDR3 DNA reads TGTGCCAGCAGCCCAGCAGCGGAGCCATACAATGAGCAGTTCTTC.